This T cell receptor beta chain derives from a study of T cell changes during pregnancy in multiple sclerosis. Some clones are missing from TCRdb's copy, which holds only in-frame ones; the method was immunoSEQ multiplex PCR. Of over 50,000 clones in the sample, 92% are singletons; the top ten hold just over 0.55%. The CDR3 contains 17 residues. Trimming removed 2 bases from V and 5 bases from J; junction bases left unmatched: 10. CDR1 and CDR2 (germline): SNHLY, FYNNEI. J is TRBJ2-1 and V is TRBV2; 9 bases align to TRBD2. This material consisted of CD4+ T cells from peripheral blood mononuclear cells, taken after pregnancy. This clonotype originated in a female donor with multiple sclerosis, enrolled in a pregnancy study. CDR3 amino acids: CASSELSGGRGDNEQFF. In DNA, the CDR3 is TGTGCCAGCAGTGAATTGTCGGGCGGGAGGGGGGACAATGAGCAGTTCTTC.